This T cell receptor beta chain was identified during a study of T cells after posttransplantation cyclophosphamide. Some clones are missing from TCRdb's copy, which holds only in-frame ones; the method was immunoSEQ multiplex PCR. The data show 25,000 to 35,000 clones, roughly 90% seen once. The CDR3 consists of 14 residues. V lost 8 bases, J lost 3 bases, and 7 bases stayed unmatched. Germline V gene data show CDR1 as MNHEY and CDR2 as SVGAGI. The chain uses TRBV6-5 and TRBJ2-3; TRBD1 matches 8 bases. This TCR was recovered from a woman aged 40 to 50 with a blood cancer, CMV-positive, and with a related stem cell donor. The sequencing sample was made of PBMCs. CDR3 sequence reads: CASAKDRETDTQYF. The CDR3 coding sequence is TGTGCCAGCGCCAAGGACAGGGAAACAGATACGCAGTATTTT.